This T cell receptor beta chain is drawn from a study of T cells in Graves' hyperthyroidism and ophthalmopathy. With V trimmed by 7 bases and J by 0 bases, 17 bases remained unmatched. The CDR3 covers 19 residues. The germline CDR1 and CDR2 sequences are LNHDA and SQIVND (reference sequence). Patients were excluded for uncontrolled infection, other autoimmune disease, pregnancy or lactation. Every diagnosis used clinical symptoms, serum thyroxine and TRAb, thyroid ultrasound and orbital computed tomography. Amplification of TCR beta CDR3 regions used RNA as the template. In the first-round RT-PCR of the TCR CDR3, the HTBI primer set was used. A single record per CDR3 protein comes from TCRdb applying MiXCR to the multiplex PCR reads. The table shows more than 500,000 distinct CDR3 sequences, with roughly 14% occurring only once. Whole-study findings and limits: Among clonotypes expanded in thyroid above 0.001, most were also found in blood.

This clonotype was recorded many times. Antigen specificity is unknown. The source material was blood. The origin of this receptor is a woman in her thirties or forties with Graves' ophthalmopathy. V and J are TRBV19 and TRBJ1-5, with 8 bases fitting TRBD1. In nucleotides, the CDR3 is TGTGCCAGTACCCGCTTTGGGACAGGCATAGAAAATAGCAATCAGCCCCAGCATTTT. Translated, it gives CASTRFGTGIENSNQPQHF.